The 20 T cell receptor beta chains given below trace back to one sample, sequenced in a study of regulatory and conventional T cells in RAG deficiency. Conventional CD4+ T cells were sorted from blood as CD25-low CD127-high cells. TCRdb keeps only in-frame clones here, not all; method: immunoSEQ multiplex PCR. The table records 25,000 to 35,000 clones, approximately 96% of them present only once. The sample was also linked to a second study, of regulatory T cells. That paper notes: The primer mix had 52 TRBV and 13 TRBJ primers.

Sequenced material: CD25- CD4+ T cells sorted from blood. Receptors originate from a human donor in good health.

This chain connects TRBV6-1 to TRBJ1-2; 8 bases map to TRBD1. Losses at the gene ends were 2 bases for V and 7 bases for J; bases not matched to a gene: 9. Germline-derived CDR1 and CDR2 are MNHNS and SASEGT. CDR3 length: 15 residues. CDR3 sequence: CASSERVQGVGGYTF. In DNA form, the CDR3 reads TGTGCCAGCAGTGAACGTGTACAGGGGGTTGGTGGCTACACCTTC.

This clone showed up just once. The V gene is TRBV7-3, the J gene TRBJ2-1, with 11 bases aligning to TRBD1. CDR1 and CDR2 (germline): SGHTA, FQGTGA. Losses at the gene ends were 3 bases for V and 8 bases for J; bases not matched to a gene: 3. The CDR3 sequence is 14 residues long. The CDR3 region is CASSFSDRGHEQFF. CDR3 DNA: TGTGCCAGCAGCTTTTCGGACAGGGGGCATGAGCAGTTCTTC.

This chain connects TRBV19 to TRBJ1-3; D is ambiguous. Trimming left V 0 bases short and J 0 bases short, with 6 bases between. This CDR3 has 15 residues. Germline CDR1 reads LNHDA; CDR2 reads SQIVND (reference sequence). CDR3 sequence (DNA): TGTGCCAGTAGTATAGACAGGTCCTCTGGAAACACCATATATTTT. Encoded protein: CASSIDRSSGNTIYF.

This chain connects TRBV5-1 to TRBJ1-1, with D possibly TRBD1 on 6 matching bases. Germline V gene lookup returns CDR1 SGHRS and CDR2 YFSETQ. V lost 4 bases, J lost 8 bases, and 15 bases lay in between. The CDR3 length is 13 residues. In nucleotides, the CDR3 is TGCGCCAGCAGCCAACCCGGACAGAGAGAAGCTTTCTTT. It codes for CASSQPGQREAFF.

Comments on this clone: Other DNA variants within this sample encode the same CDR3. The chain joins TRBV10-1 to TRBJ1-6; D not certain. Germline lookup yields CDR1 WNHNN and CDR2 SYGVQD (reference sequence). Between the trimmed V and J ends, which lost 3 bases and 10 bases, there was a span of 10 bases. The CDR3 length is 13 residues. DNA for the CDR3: TGCGCCAGCAGTGAAACAGACAAATCACCCCTCCACTTT. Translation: CASSETDKSPLHF.

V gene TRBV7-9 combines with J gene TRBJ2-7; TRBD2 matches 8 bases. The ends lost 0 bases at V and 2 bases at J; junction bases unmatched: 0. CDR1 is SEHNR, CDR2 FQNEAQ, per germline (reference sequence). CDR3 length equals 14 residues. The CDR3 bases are TGTGCCAGCAGCTTAGCAGCGGGAGCCTACGAGCAGTACTTC. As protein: CASSLAAGAYEQYF.

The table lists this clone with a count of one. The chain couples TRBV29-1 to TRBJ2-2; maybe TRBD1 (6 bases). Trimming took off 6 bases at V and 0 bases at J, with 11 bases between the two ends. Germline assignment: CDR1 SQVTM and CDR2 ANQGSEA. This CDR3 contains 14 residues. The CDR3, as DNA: TGCAGCGTGCGGACAGCCTCGAACACCGGGGAGCTGTTTTTT. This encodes CSVRTASNTGELFF.

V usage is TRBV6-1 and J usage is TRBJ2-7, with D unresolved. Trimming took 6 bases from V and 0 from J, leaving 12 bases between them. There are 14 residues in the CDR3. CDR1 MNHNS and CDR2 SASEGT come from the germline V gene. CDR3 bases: TGTGCCAGCAGCGCCGACTTCAGCTCCTACGAGCAGTACTTC. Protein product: CASSADFSSYEQYF.

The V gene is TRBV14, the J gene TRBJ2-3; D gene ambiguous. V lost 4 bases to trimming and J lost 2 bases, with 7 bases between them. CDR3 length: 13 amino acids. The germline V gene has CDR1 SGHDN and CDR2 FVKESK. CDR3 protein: CASSPTTTDTQYF. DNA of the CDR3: TGTGCCAGCAGCCCAACAACCACAGATACGCAGTATTTT.

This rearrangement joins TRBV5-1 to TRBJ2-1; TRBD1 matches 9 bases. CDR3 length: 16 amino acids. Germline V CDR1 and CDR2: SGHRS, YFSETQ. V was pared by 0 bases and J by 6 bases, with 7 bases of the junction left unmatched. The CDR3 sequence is CASSLGGTGQFNEQFF. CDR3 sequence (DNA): TGCGCCAGCAGCTTGGGGGGGACAGGGCAATTCAATGAGCAGTTCTTC. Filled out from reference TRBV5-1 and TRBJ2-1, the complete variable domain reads KAGVTQTPRYLIKTRGQQVTLSCSPISGHRSVSWYQQTPGQGLQFLFEYFSETQRNKGNFPGRFSGRQFSNSRSEMNVSTLELGDSALYLCASSLGGTGQFNEQFFGPGTRLTVL.

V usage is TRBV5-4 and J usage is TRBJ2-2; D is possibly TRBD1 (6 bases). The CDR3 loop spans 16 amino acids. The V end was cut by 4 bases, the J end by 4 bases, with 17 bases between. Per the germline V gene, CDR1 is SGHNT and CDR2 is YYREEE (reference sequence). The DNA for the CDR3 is TGTGCCAGCAGCCTGTTAGGGGTAGGGGGCACCGGGGAGCTGTTTTTT. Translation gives CASSLLGVGGTGELFF.

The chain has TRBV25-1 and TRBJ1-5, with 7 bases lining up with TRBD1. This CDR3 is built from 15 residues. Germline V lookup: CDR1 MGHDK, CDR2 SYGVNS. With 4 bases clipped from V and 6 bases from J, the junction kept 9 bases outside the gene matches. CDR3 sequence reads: CASSVGGSGTQPQHF. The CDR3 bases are TGTGCCAGCAGTGTAGGGGGCTCCGGGACTCAGCCCCAGCATTTT.

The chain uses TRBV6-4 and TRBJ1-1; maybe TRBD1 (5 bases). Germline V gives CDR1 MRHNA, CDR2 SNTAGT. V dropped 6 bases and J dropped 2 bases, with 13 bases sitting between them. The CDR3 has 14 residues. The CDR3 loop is CASRLQVGNTEAFF. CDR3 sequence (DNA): TGTGCCAGCAGATTACAGGTGGGCAACACTGAAGCTTTCTTT.

The CDR3 coding sequence is TGTGCCAGCTCGCGACAGGGAACAGATACGCAGTATTTT. Translated, it gives CASSRQGTDTQYF. V is TRBV18 and J is TRBJ2-3; TRBD1 matches 7 bases. Germline V gives CDR1 KGHSH, CDR2 LQKENI. Germline trimming cut 6 bases from V and 3 bases from J; bases unmatched to any gene: 3. The CDR3 covers 13 residues.

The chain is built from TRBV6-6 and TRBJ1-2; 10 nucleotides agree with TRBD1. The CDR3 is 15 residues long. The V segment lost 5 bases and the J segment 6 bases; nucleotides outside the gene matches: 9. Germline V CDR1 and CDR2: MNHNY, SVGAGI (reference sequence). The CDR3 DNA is TGTGCCAGCAGTCACTTCCCCGGGACAGGGGATGGCTACACCTTC. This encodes CASSHFPGTGDGYTF.

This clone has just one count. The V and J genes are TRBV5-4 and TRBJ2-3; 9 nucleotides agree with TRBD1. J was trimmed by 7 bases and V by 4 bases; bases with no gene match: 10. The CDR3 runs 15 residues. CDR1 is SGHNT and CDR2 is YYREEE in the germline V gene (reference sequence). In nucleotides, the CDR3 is TGTGCCAGCAGCCCCGGGACAGGGAAATACAATACGCAGTATTTT. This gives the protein CASSPGTGKYNTQYF.

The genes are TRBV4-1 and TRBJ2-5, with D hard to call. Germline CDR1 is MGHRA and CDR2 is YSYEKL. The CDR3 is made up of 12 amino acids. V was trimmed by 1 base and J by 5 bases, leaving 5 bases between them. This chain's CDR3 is CASSQGRETQYF. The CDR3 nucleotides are TGCGCCAGCAGCCAAGGTCGGGAGACCCAGTACTTC.

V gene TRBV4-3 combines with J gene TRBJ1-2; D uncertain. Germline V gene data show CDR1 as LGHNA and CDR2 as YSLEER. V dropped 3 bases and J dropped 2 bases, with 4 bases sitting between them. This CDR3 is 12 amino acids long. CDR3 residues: CASSHRNYGYTF. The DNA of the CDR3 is TGCGCCAGCAGCCATCGGAACTATGGCTACACCTTC.

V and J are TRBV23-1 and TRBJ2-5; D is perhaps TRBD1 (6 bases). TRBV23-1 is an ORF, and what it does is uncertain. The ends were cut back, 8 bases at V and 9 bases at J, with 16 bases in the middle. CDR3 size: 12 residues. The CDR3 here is CASAYPPGAQYF. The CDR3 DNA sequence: TGCGCCAGCGCGTACCCCCCAGGGGCCCAGTACTTC.

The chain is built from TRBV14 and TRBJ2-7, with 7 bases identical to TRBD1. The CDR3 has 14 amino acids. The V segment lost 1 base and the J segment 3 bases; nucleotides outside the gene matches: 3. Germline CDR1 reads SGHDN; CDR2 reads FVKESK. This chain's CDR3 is CASSQGRQGYEQYF. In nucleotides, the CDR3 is TGTGCCAGCAGCCAAGGCCGACAGGGCTACGAGCAGTACTTC.